Presented here are 31 T cell receptor beta chains from one specimen sequenced in a study of OX40 agonist ivuxolimab in advanced cancers. Assay used: immunoSEQ multiplex PCR; TCRdb lists only in-frame clones, some missing. Here the sample spans tens of thousands of clones, 84% being singletons. The sequencing used CD4+ or CD8+ T cells sorted from blood, collected in a trial of the OX40 agonist ivuxolimab. Receptors were obtained from an adult with an advanced solid tumor such as melanoma, head and neck, liver or kidney cancer.

The V call is TRBV29-1, the J call TRBJ2-3; 7 positions agree with TRBD2. The germline CDR1 and CDR2 sequences are SQVTM and ANQGSEA. V shed 7 bases, J shed 2 bases, and the junction held 12 bases outside the gene matches. The length of the CDR3 is 15 residues. Here the CDR3 DNA reads TGCAGCGCGCTTAAATCAGCGGGATTCACAGATACGCAGTATTTT. It yields the protein CSALKSAGFTDTQYF.

The chain has TRBV13 and TRBJ2-3; TRBD2 aligns across 13 bases. Germline loops: CDR1 PRHDT, CDR2 FYEKMQ (reference sequence). With V trimmed by 4 bases and J by 5 bases, 9 bases remained unmatched. The CDR3 sequence is 17 residues long. CDR3 amino acids: CASSSAGTSGAGDTQYF. The CDR3 DNA reads TGTGCCAGCAGCTCCGCCGGGACTAGCGGGGCGGGAGATACGCAGTATTTT.

This CDR3 reads CASSDSRGYEQFF. CDR3 sequence (DNA): TGTGCCAGCAGTGACTCGAGAGGGTATGAGCAGTTCTTC. The chain joins TRBV6-4 to TRBJ2-1, with D possibly TRBD2 on 5 matching bases. Germline V gene data show CDR1 as MRHNA and CDR2 as SNTAGT. The V end lost 0 bases, the J end lost 8 bases, and 8 bases lay between the germline ends. The CDR3 totals 13 residues.

This clone was seen a single time. The chain combines TRBV9 with TRBJ2-5; D remains ambiguous. Germline CDR1 reads SGDLS; CDR2 reads YYNGEE. Between the trimmed V and J ends, which lost 0 bases and 5 bases, there was a span of 11 bases. The CDR3 sequence is 14 residues long. The CDR3 loop reads CASSVEGGGETQYF. CDR3 in DNA: TGTGCCAGCAGCGTAGAGGGCGGTGGGGAGACCCAGTACTTC. The whole variable domain, remainder taken from reference TRBV9 and TRBJ2-5, is DSGVTQTPKHLITATGQRVTLRCSPRSGDLSVYWYQQSLDQGLQFLIQYYNGEERAKGNILERFSAQQFPDLHSELNLSSLELGDSALYFCASSVEGGGETQYFGPGTRLLVL.

This clone was picked up one time. The chain has TRBV21-1 and TRBJ1-3; no DNA check was done on the table's D call, TRBD1. TRBV21-1 is classified as a pseudogene. This CDR3 comprises 18 residues. The CDR3 protein is CASRRAGHITTSGNTIYF. DNA for the CDR3: TGTGCCAGCAGGCGAGCAGGGCATATTACTACCTCTGGAAACACCATATATTTT.

The rearrangement joins TRBV2 to TRBJ2-1, with D unclear. The CDR3 extends over 11 amino acids. The V gene's germline CDR1 is SNHLY and CDR2 FYNNEI. V was clipped by 5 bases and J by 4 bases, with 3 bases between them. The DNA of the CDR3 is TGTGCCAGCAGTTTATACAATGAGCAGTTCTTC. It encodes CASSLYNEQFF.

The chain recombines TRBV7-6 with TRBJ2-2; no reliable D call. V was trimmed by 1 base and J by 3 bases, leaving 6 bases between them. This CDR3 comprises 14 residues. Germline V gene sequence: CDR1 SGHVS, CDR2 FNYEAQ. CDR3 amino acids: CASSLGGDTGELFF. CDR3 nucleotides: TGTGCCAGCAGCTTAGGGGGTGACACCGGGGAGCTGTTTTTT.

The rearrangement joins TRBV6-5 to TRBJ2-7; 7 nucleotides align to TRBD2. Germline V lookup: CDR1 MNHEY, CDR2 SVGAGI. The CDR3 consists of 14 residues. V shed 1 base and J 1 base; nucleotides not matched to a gene: 1. The CDR3 nucleotides read TGTGCCAGCAGTTACTGGGAGGGGTCCTACGAGCAGTACTTC. Its protein product is CASSYWEGSYEQYF.

This chain uses TRBV13 with TRBJ2-6, with D possibly being TRBD2 (5 bases). The ends were cut back, 5 bases at V and 0 bases at J, with 8 bases in the middle. Germline V gives CDR1 PRHDT, CDR2 FYEKMQ (reference sequence). The CDR3 runs to 15 residues. The CDR3 coding sequence is TGTGCCAGCAGCCGAGGGCACTCTGGGGCCAACGTCCTGACTTTC. Amino acid sequence: CASSRGHSGANVLTF.

V gene TRBV27 combines with J gene TRBJ2-7; 7 bases line up with TRBD1. Looked up from germline, CDR1 is MNHEY and CDR2 is SMNVEV (reference sequence). The CDR3 sequence is 15 residues long. The ends lost 0 bases at V and 5 bases at J; junction bases unmatched: 7. The CDR3 protein is CASSLSLRGGDEQYF. CDR3 DNA: TGTGCCAGCAGTTTATCGTTGAGAGGGGGCGACGAGCAGTACTTC.

This chain links TRBV28 with TRBJ2-2; 11 bases align to TRBD1. V dropped 6 bases and J dropped 6; count of bases not matched to a gene: 6. Germline V gene data show CDR1 as MDHEN and CDR2 as SYDVKM. The CDR3 is 15 residues long. CDR3 residues: CASRLGTGGPGELFF. The CDR3 nucleotides read TGTGCCAGCAGGCTCGGGACAGGGGGTCCCGGGGAGCTGTTTTTT.

V usage is TRBV4-1 and J usage is TRBJ2-7; D could derive from TRBD1 or TRBD2 (5 bases each). Germline CDR1 and CDR2: MGHRA and YSYEKL. Trimming removed 1 base from V and 5 bases from J, with 9 bases in between. This CDR3 is 13 amino acids long. CDR3 sequence: CASSQAPGHEQYF. DNA for the CDR3: TGCGCCAGCAGCCAAGCCCCGGGGCACGAGCAGTACTTC.

The sample holds one count of this clone. The rearrangement joins TRBV11-2 to TRBJ2-7, with D hard to call. Per the germline V gene, CDR1 is SGHAT and CDR2 is FQNNGV. There are 14 residues in the CDR3. V lost 4 bases, J lost 3 bases, and 13 bases lay in between. The chain's CDR3 is CASSSTGGYYEQYF. CDR3 nucleotides: TGTGCCAGCAGCTCAACTGGCGGCTACTACGAGCAGTACTTC.

This clone has only a few counts. This sequence joins TRBV28 and TRBJ1-4; the match to TRBD1 covers 8 bases. This CDR3 is built from 15 residues. Germline lookup yields CDR1 MDHEN and CDR2 SYDVKM. With 4 bases clipped from V and 8 bases from J, the junction kept 9 bases outside the gene matches. CDR3 loop: CASSSYRTGREKLFF. Written as DNA, the CDR3 is TGTGCCAGCAGTTCGTATAGGACAGGGAGGGAAAAACTGTTTTTT. Variable domain in full (rest from reference TRBV28 and TRBJ1-4): DVKVTQSSRYLVKRTGEKVFLECVQDMDHENMFWYRQDPGLGLRLIYFSYDVKMKEKGDIPEGYSVSREKKERFSLILESASTNQTSMYLCASSSYRTGREKLFFGSGTQLSVL.

J is TRBJ2-3 and V is TRBV19, with D perhaps being TRBD1 or TRBD2 (5 bases each). Germline CDR1 reads LNHDA; CDR2 reads SQIVND (reference sequence). This CDR3 spans 14 amino acids. Trimming took off 1 base at V and 2 bases at J, with 7 bases between the two ends. The CDR3, as DNA: TGTGCCAGTAGTATAGTCGGGGCCACAGATACGCAGTATTTT. Residues: CASSIVGATDTQYF.

The chain couples TRBV7-3 to TRBJ1-2; 10 bases fit TRBD1. Germline V gene lookup returns CDR1 SGHTA and CDR2 FQGTGA. V trimming: 2 bases; J trimming: 1 base; junction bases outside the gene matches: 13. The CDR3 is 19 amino acids. CDR3 sequence reads: CASSLGKGQGPPNNYGYTF. The DNA for the CDR3 is TGTGCCAGCAGCTTAGGTAAGGGACAGGGGCCACCCAATAACTATGGCTACACCTTC.

The chain has TRBV4-1 and TRBJ1-5; D remains ambiguous. Germline lookup yields CDR1 MGHRA and CDR2 YSYEKL. Trimming left V 0 bases short and J 5 bases short, with 8 bases between. This CDR3 spans 14 amino acids. CDR3 coding DNA: TGCGCCAGCAGCCAAGAGGAGGGAGATCAGCCCCAGCATTTT. Translated: CASSQEEGDQPQHF.

This clone showed up just once. The J gene is TRBJ1-6, the V gene TRBV9; D gene unclear. The CDR3 totals 14 residues. Trimming stripped 0 bases from V and 10 bases from J, with 11 bases between. Germline CDR1 and CDR2: SGDLS and YYNGEE. The DNA of the CDR3 is TGTGCCAGCAGCGTAGGAGTAACGATATCACCCCTCCACTTT. As protein: CASSVGVTISPLHF.

The CDR3 is CASSYGDSHYEQYF. The CDR3 coding sequence is TGTGCCAGCAGCTACGGGGACTCCCACTACGAGCAGTACTTC. This chain uses TRBV7-9 with TRBJ2-7, with D possibly being TRBD2 (6 bases). The V gene's germline CDR1 is SEHNR and CDR2 FQNEAQ (reference sequence). The CDR3 spans 14 residues. Trimming pared 4 bases from V and 3 bases from J, leaving 13 bases between.

The chain is built from TRBV7-6 and TRBJ1-1, with D perhaps matching TRBD1 (5 bases). CDR3 length: 19 residues. CDR1 is SGHVS, CDR2 FNYEAQ, per germline. V was trimmed by 0 bases and J by 2 bases, leaving 22 bases between them. The DNA for the CDR3 is TGTGCCAGCAGCTTAGCTGGTGGGGGTGGGGTCAGCTTTAACACTGAAGCTTTCTTT. Translating gives CASSLAGGGGVSFNTEAFF. The complete variable domain, with remaining parts taken from reference TRBV7-6 and TRBJ1-1, reads GAGVSQSPRYKVTKRGQDVALRCDPISGHVSLYWYRQALGQGPEFLTYFNYEAQQDKSGLPNDRFSAERPEGSISTLTIQRTEQRDSAMYRCASSLAGGGGVSFNTEAFFGQGTRLTVV.

This chain connects TRBV5-1 to TRBJ2-1; perhaps TRBD2 as D (5 bases). Germline CDR1 reads SGHRS; CDR2 reads YFSETQ. The CDR3 totals 14 residues. V gave up 0 bases and J gave up 8 bases, with 12 bases separating them. CDR3 amino acids: CASSLGGPAHEQFF. For the CDR3, the DNA is TGCGCCAGCAGCTTGGGCGGGCCGGCGCATGAGCAGTTCTTC.

The V and J genes are TRBV7-9 and TRBJ2-3; no definite D call. CDR1 and CDR2 (germline): SEHNR, FQNEAQ (reference sequence). This CDR3 has 15 amino acids. V gave up 1 base and J gave up 2 bases, with 10 bases separating them. The CDR3 protein is CASSLGVVITDTQYF. CDR3 DNA sequence: TGTGCCAGCAGCTTAGGGGTAGTGATCACAGATACGCAGTATTTT.

This chain links TRBV29-1 with TRBJ2-5; D is ambiguous. The V gene's germline CDR1 is SQVTM and CDR2 ANQGSEA. The V gene lost 1 base and the J gene lost 5 bases, with 11 bases spanning the gap. The CDR3 has 13 residues. The chain's CDR3 is CSVEGGFGETQYF. The DNA of the CDR3 is TGCAGCGTTGAAGGGGGATTCGGTGAGACCCAGTACTTC.

This chain uses TRBV6-6 with TRBJ1-1; maybe TRBD1 (6 bases). Germline V gene data show CDR1 as MNHNY and CDR2 as SVGAGI (reference sequence). V dropped 6 bases and J dropped 5 bases, with 19 bases sitting between them. This CDR3 is built from 15 residues. The CDR3 loop is CASSHSSGRGTEAFF. DNA of the CDR3: TGTGCCAGCAGCCACTCCTCGGGCAGGGGTACTGAAGCTTTCTTT.

The chain is built from TRBV9 and TRBJ2-3, with 10 bases matching TRBD2. CDR1 is SGDLS, CDR2 YYNGEE, per germline. Trimming at V came to 0 bases and at J to 0 bases, leaving 4 bases not matched to a gene. CDR3 length: 17 residues. Here the CDR3 reads CASSVGGTSASTDTQYF. Written as DNA, the CDR3 is TGTGCCAGCAGCGTAGGGGGGACTAGCGCAAGCACAGATACGCAGTATTTT.

The CDR3 loop reads CASSWFLAEPTDTQYF. The CDR3 bases are TGTGCCAGCAGCTGGTTCCTAGCGGAGCCCACAGATACGCAGTATTTT. The chain is built from TRBV11-2 and TRBJ2-3; TRBD2 aligns across 7 bases. V shed 4 bases and J 2 bases; nucleotides not matched to a gene: 9. Looked up from germline, CDR1 is SGHAT and CDR2 is FQNNGV. CDR3 length: 16 residues. The whole variable domain, remainder taken from reference TRBV11-2 and TRBJ2-3, is EAGVAQSPRYKIIEKRQSVAFWCNPISGHATLYWYQQILGQGPKLLIQFQNNGVVDDSQLPKDRFSAERLKGVDSTLKIQPAKLEDSAVYLCASSWFLAEPTDTQYFGPGTRLTVL.

This clone was recorded a few times. The chain employs TRBV4-1 and TRBJ2-7; no firm D call. Per the germline V gene, CDR1 is MGHRA and CDR2 is YSYEKL. CDR3 length equals 13 residues. The V end lost 2 bases, the J end lost 1 base, and 6 bases lay between the germline ends. The CDR3 sequence is CASSQTGSYEQYF. The CDR3 DNA sequence: TGCGCCAGCAGCCAAACTGGATCCTACGAGCAGTACTTC.

The chain recombines TRBV28 with TRBJ2-3; possibly TRBD1 or TRBD2 for D (5 bases each). CDR3 length: 18 amino acids. Trimming left V 4 bases short and J 1 base short, with 21 bases between. CDR1 is MDHEN, CDR2 SYDVKM, per germline. The CDR3 here is CASSSPSKGSGRTDTQYF. The CDR3 DNA reads TGTGCCAGCAGTTCCCCCTCGAAAGGTTCGGGACGCACAGATACGCAGTATTTT.

V is TRBV10-3 and J is TRBJ2-5; TRBD1 matches 10 bases. The J segment lost 2 bases and the V segment lost 6 bases, leaving 3 bases of the junction unmatched. Per the germline V gene, CDR1 is ENHRY and CDR2 is SYGVKD. The CDR3 has 14 residues. CDR3 in DNA: TGTGCCATCAGCGGGGGACAGGGGCAAGAGACCCAGTACTTC. This sequence encodes CAISGGQGQETQYF.

In its sample, this clone was seen a few times. Other nucleotide sequences in the sample specify the same CDR3. J is TRBJ2-7 and V is TRBV7-9, with D uncertain. CDR3 length: 12 amino acids. The V gene lost 3 bases and the J gene lost 5 bases, with 8 bases spanning the gap. The germline CDR1 and CDR2 sequences are SEHNR and FQNEAQ (reference sequence). CDR3 protein: CASSFGRDEQYF. DNA of the CDR3: TGTGCCAGCAGCTTTGGTAGGGACGAGCAGTACTTC.

CDR3 DNA: TGCGCCAGCAGCCCGGGGACTGGGACTAGCACAGATACGCAGTATTTT. The encoded protein is CASSPGTGTSTDTQYF. The chain employs TRBV4-1 and TRBJ2-3, with TRBD2 as a possible D gene (6 bases). The ends were cut back, 4 bases at V and 0 bases at J, with 14 bases in the middle. In germline, CDR1 is MGHRA, CDR2 YSYEKL. The CDR3 is made up of 16 amino acids.